The T cell receptor (beta chain) under discussion was sequenced for a study of cytomegalovirus exposure and HLA in healthy donors. Repertoires were generated with immunoSEQ multiplex PCR, while TCRdb's copy carries only in-frame clones and drops some. This table holds over 60,000 clones, approximately 95% found once. Germline V gene data show CDR1 as GTSNPN and CDR2 as SVGIG (reference sequence). The CDR3 covers 10 residues. V gave up 4 bases and J gave up 7 bases, with 5 bases separating them. This TCR came from a man between 18 and 29 years old in good health and CMV-seronegative. The genes are TRBV30 and TRBJ1-5; no clear D. Material for sequencing was PBMCs. The CDR3 is CAWTRQPQHF. CDR3 nucleotides: TGTGCCTGGACGCGACAGCCCCAGCATTTT.